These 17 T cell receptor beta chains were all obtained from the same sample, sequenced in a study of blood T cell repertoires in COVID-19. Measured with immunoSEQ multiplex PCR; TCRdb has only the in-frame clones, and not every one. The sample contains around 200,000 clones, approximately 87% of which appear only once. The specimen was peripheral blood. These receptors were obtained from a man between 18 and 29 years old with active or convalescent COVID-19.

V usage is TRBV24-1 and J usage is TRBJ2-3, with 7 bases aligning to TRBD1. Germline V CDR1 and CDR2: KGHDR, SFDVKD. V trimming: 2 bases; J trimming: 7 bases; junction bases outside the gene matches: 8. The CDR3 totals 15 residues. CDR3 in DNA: TGTGCCACCAGTGATTCGGGGACAGCCAGCTATACGCAGTATTTT. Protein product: CATSDSGTASYTQYF.

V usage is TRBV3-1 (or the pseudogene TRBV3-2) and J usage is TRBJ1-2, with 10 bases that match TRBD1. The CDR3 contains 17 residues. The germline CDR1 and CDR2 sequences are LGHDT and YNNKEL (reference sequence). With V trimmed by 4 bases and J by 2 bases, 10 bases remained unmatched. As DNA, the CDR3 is TGTGCCAGCAGCCTGGGACAGGGGCCGTTCCCCAACTATGGCTACACCTTC. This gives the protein CASSLGQGPFPNYGYTF.

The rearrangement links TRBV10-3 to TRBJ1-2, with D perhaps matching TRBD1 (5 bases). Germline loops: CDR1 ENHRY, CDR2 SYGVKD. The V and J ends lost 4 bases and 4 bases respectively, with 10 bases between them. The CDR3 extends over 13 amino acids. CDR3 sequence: CAISAGGVYGYTF. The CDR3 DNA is TGTGCCATCAGTGCGGGGGGTGTCTATGGCTACACCTTC.

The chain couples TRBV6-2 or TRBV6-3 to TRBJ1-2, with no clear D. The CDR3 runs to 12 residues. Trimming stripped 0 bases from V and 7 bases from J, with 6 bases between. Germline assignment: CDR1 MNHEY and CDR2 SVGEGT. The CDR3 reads CASSYSAGGYTF. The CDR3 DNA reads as TGTGCCAGCAGTTACTCTGCAGGTGGCTACACCTTC.

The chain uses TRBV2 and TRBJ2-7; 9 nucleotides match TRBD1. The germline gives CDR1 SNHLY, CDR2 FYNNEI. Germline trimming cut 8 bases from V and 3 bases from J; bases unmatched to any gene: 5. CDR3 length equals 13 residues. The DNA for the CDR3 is TGTGCCAGCGCAAACAGGGGGCTCTACGAGCAGTACGTC. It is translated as CASANRGLYEQYV.

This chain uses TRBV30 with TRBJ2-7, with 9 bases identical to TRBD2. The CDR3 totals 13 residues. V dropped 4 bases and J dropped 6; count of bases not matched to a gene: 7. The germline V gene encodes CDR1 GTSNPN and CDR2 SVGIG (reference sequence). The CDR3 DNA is TGTGCCTGGACAAGGCTAGCGGGACTCGAGCAGTACTTC. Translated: CAWTRLAGLEQYF. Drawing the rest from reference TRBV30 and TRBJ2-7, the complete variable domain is SQTIHQWPATLVQPVGSPLSLECTVEGTSNPNLYWYRQAAGRGLQLLFYSVGIGQISSEVPQNLSASRPQDRQFILSSKKLLLSDSGFYLCAWTRLAGLEQYFGPGTRLTVT.

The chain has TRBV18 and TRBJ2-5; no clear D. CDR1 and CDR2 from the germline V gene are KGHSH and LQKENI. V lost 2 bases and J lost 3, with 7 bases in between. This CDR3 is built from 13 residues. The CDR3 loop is CASSPGTEETQYF. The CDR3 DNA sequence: TGTGCCAGCTCACCAGGAACAGAAGAGACCCAGTACTTC.

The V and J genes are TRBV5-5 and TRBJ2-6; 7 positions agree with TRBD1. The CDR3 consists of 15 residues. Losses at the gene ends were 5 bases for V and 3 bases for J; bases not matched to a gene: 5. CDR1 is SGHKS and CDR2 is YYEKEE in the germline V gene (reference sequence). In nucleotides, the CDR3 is TGTGCCAGCAGTGACGACAGGGTTGGGGCCAACGTCCTGACTTTC. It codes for CASSDDRVGANVLTF.

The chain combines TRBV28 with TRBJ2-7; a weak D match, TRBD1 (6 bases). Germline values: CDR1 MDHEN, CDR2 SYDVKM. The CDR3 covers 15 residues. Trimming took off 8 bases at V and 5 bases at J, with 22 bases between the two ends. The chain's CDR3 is CASRLIMAGADEQYF. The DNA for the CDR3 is TGTGCCAGCCGCCTTATCATGGCAGGGGCTGACGAGCAGTACTTC.

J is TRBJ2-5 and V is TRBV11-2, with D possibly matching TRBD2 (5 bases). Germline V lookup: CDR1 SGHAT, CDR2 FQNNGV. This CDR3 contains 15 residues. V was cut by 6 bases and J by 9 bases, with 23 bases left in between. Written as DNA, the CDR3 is TGTGCCAGCAGACCCCCGGGGAGAGGGATAAGGGCCCAGTACTTC. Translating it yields CASRPPGRGIRAQYF. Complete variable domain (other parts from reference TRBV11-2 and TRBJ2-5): EAGVAQSPRYKIIEKRQSVAFWCNPISGHATLYWYQQILGQGPKLLIQFQNNGVVDDSQLPKDRFSAERLKGVDSTLKIQPAKLEDSAVYLCASRPPGRGIRAQYFGPGTRLLVL.

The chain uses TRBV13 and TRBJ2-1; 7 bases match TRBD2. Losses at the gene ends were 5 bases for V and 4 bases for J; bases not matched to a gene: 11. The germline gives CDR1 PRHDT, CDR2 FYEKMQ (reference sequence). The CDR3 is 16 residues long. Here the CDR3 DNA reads TGTGCCAGCAGCCCTAGGGTCGCGGGGGTTTACAATGAGCAGTTCTTC. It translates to CASSPRVAGVYNEQFF.

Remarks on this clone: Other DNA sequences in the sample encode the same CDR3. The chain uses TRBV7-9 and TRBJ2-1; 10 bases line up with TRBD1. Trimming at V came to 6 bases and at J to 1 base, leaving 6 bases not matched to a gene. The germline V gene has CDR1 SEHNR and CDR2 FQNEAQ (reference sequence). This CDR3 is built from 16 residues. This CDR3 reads CASRGDRGRSYNEQFF. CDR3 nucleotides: TGTGCCAGCAGGGGGGACAGGGGTAGGTCCTACAATGAGCAGTTCTTC.

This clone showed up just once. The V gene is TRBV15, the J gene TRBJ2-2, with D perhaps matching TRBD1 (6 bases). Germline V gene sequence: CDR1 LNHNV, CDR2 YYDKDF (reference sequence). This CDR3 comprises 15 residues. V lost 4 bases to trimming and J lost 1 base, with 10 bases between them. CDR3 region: CATSTGTLNTGELFF. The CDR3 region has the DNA TGTGCCACCAGCACCGGGACATTGAACACCGGGGAGCTGTTTTTT.

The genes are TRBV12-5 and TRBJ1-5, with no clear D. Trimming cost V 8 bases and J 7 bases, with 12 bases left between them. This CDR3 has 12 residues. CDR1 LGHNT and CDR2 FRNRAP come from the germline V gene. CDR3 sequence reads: CASRVGWQPQHF. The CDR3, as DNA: TGTGCTAGTCGGGTTGGTTGGCAGCCCCAGCATTTT.

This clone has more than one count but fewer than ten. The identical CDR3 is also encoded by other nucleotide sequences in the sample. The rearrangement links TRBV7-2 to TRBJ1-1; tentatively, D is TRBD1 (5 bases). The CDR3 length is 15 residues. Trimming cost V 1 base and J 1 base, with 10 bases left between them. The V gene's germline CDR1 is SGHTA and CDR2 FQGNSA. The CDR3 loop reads CASSLGGRANTEAFF. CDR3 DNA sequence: TGTGCCAGCAGCTTAGGGGGCAGAGCGAACACTGAAGCTTTCTTT.

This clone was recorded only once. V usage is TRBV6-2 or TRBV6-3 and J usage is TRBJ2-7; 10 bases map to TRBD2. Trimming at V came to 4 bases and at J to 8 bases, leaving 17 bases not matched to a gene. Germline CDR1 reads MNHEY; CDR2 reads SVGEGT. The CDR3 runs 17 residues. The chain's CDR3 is CASSWGGLRTSGAKQYF. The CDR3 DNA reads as TGTGCCAGCAGTTGGGGAGGTTTGAGGACTAGCGGCGCGAAGCAGTACTTC.

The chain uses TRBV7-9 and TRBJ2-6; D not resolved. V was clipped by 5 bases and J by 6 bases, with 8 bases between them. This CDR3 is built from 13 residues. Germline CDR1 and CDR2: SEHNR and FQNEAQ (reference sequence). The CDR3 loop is CASSLEAANVLTF. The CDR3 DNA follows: TGTGCCAGCAGCCTCGAGGCGGCCAACGTCCTGACTTTC.